This T cell receptor beta chain was captured by sequencing in a study of blood T cells in healthy people across ages. Study-level results: Because donor CMV status was unknown, expanded clonotype changes were possibly confounded. The recorded TCR beta diversity per million T cells decreased in a roughly linear manner with age. Strongly correlated with naive T cell percentage was TCR beta diversity.

V was pared by 4 bases and J by 1 base, with 13 bases of the junction left unmatched. The CDR3 totals 18 residues. CDR1 SGHRS and CDR2 YFSETQ come from the germline V gene. A word on this clonotype: Its antigen is as yet unknown.

It was with a sample-barcoded 5' primer and a J-beta primer mix that a second PCR of roughly 6 to 11 cycles was run. A template-switch adaptor containing 12 random nucleotides labeled each cDNA molecule. TCRdb fed the 5' RACE reads into MiXCR, producing one record per CDR3 protein. The sample yields 700,000 to 800,000 distinct CDR3 sequences, roughly 43% seen once. V and J are TRBV5-1 and TRBJ2-3, with 9 bases lining up with TRBD2. The TCR comes from an older woman in good health. Source material: blood. The CDR3 sequence: CASSTGILAGLRTDTQYF. In DNA, the CDR3 is TGCGCCAGCAGCACGGGGATACTAGCGGGCCTGCGCACAGATACGCAGTATTTT.